The rows below give T cell receptor beta chains drawn from one sample of a study. TCRdb reprocessed the 5' RACE reads via MiXCR and lists one record per CDR3 protein. The sample contains about 9,100 distinct CDR3 sequences, approximately 15% of which appear only once. The sample was Tregs sorted from blood. The source of these receptors is a female donor with breast cancer. CDR3s include the opening cysteine and the closing phenylalanine or tryptophan. Fields, in order: V gene, D gene, clone size, J gene, CDR3 protein, CDR3 DNA. A D gene is named only where the DNA matches it firmly. Not every row has a clone size; where given, it reads once, few, many or a size class.

>TRBV3-1|TRBD2|many|TRBJ2-3
CASSPDAGGGVYRQYF
TGTGCCAGCAGCCCAGACGCGGGAGGAGGCGTCTACAGGCAGTATTTT
>TRBV25-1|NA|medium-sized|TRBJ1-1
CASRRTGEAFF
TGTGCCAGCCGCCGCACCGGGGAAGCTTTCTTT
>TRBV18|NA|medium-sized|TRBJ2-5
CASSPNEETQYF
TGTGCCAGCTCACCAAACGAAGAGACCCAGTACTTC
>TRBV27|NA|medium-sized|TRBJ1-4
CASGQQGYEKLFF
TGTGCCAGCGGTCAACAGGGTTATGAAAAACTGTTTTTT
>TRBV4-3|TRBD1|few|TRBJ1-1
CASSGQGRGEAFF
TGCGCCAGCAGCGGACAGGGGCGAGGTGAAGCTTTCTTT
>TRBV9|TRBD1|NA|TRBJ1-2
CASSVDTTPGQGDYGYTF
TGTGCCAGCAGCGTCGACACAACACCGGGACAGGGGGACTATGGCTACACCTTC
>TRBV5-1|NA|medium-sized|TRBJ2-1
CASRGVYNEQFF
TGCGCCAGCAGAGGGGTCTACAATGAGCAGTTCTTC
>TRBV12-3/TRBV12-4|NA|NA|TRBJ2-7
CASSLALGYEQYF
TGTGCCAGCAGTTTAGCGCTAGGCTACGAGCAGTACTTC
>TRBV12-3/TRBV12-4|TRBD1|medium-sized|TRBJ2-2
CASRRQGSATGELFF
TGTGCCAGCAGACGACAGGGTTCGGCCACCGGGGAGCTGTTTTTT
>TRBV5-5|NA|many|TRBJ1-1
CASSLYWQRNTEAFF
TGTGCCAGCAGCTTGTACTGGCAGAGGAACACTGAAGCTTTCTTT
>TRBV5-1|TRBD2|NA|TRBJ2-3
CASSSSGGTSTDTQYF
TGCGCCAGCAGCTCGTCGGGAGGCACTAGCACAGATACGCAGTATTTT
>TRBV6-5|NA|few|TRBJ2-6
CASRYSSGANVLTF
TGTGCCAGCAGATATAGCTCTGGGGCCAACGTCCTGACTTTC
>TRBV7-8|TRBD2|NA|TRBJ2-1
CASSLGLAGGDNEQFF
TGTGCCAGCAGCCTAGGTCTAGCGGGAGGAGATAATGAGCAGTTCTTC
>TRBV28|NA|medium-sized|TRBJ1-4
CASSFSGEKLFF
TGTGCCAGCAGTTTTTCAGGTGAAAAACTGTTTTTT
>TRBV9|NA|medium-sized|TRBJ1-4
CASSRGPTLGEKLFF
TGTGCCAGCAGCAGGGGACCCACCCTCGGTGAAAAACTGTTTTTT
>TRBV4-2|TRBD2|medium-sized|TRBJ2-7
CASSQDPGLLAGEQYF
TGTGCCAGCAGCCAAGACCCCGGCCTCCTAGCGGGCGAGCAGTACTTC
>TRBV5-1|NA|NA|TRBJ2-1
CASSLGQGSGTYYNEQFF
TGCGCCAGCAGCTTGGGACAGGGGAGCGGGACTTACTACAATGAGCAGTTCTTC
>TRBV5-1|TRBD1|medium-sized|TRBJ1-2
CASRGQLDYGYTF
TGCGCCAGCAGGGGACAGCTCGACTATGGCTACACCTTC
>TRBV20-1|NA|medium-sized|TRBJ1-2
CSASPQGDYGYTF
TGCAGTGCTAGCCCACAGGGCGACTATGGCTACACCTTC
>TRBV20-1|TRBD2|many|TRBJ2-3
CSATSLAGVSDTQYF
TGCAGTGCTACCTCTTTAGCGGGAGTTTCCGATACGCAGTATTTT
>TRBV6-2/TRBV6-3|NA|medium-sized|TRBJ2-3
CASKKPLETDTQYF
TGTGCCAGCAAGAAGCCCCTAGAGACGGATACGCAGTATTTT
>TRBV9|NA|medium-sized|TRBJ1-1
CASSAMWGNTEAFF
TGTGCCAGCAGCGCTATGTGGGGTAACACTGAAGCTTTCTTT
>TRBV7-2|NA|medium-sized|TRBJ2-5
CASSLDIRVGETQYF
TGTGCCAGCAGCTTAGATATAAGGGTAGGAGAGACCCAGTACTTC
>TRBV7-9|TRBD1|many|TRBJ1-1
CASSLVIGGWEKAFF
TGTGCCAGCAGCTTAGTCATAGGGGGCTGGGAGAAAGCTTTCTTT
>TRBV12-3/TRBV12-4|NA|many|TRBJ1-6
CASTLGRETLHF
TGTGCCAGCACCCTAGGGCGGGAGACCCTCCACTTT
>TRBV12-3/TRBV12-4|NA|medium-sized|TRBJ2-3
CASSLFLRTASTDTQYF
TGTGCCAGCAGTTTATTTTTGAGGACCGCGAGCACAGATACGCAGTATTTT
>TRBV4-1|NA|NA|TRBJ2-4
CASSQDRVGGVKSIQYF
TGCGCCAGCAGCCAAGATCGAGTCGGGGGTGTCAAAAGCATTCAGTACTTC
>TRBV12-3/TRBV12-4|TRBD1|NA|TRBJ1-5
CASSPHTTGQGYQPQHF
TGTGCCAGCAGTCCCCACACTACGGGACAGGGGTATCAGCCCCAGCATTTT